Below, one TCR beta chain is given with its context. This record belongs to a study of blood T cell repertoires in COVID-19. On the study more broadly: The study drew acute and convalescent COVID-19 samples from the United States, Italy and Spain.

The authors' processing: It was from reference gene primer amplification that nucleated cell counts were estimated. Sequencing used immunoSEQ multiplex PCR; TCRdb keeps in-frame clones, though not all of them. For V, J and clone size, that table is used; D and trimming come from the DNA. The repertoire holds nearly 200,000 clones, with under 90% as singletons. The CDR3 runs to 14 residues. Germline CDR1 and CDR2: SGHRS and YFSETQ. V lost 4 bases and J lost 5, with 15 bases in between. V gene TRBV5-1 combines with J gene TRBJ2-5; tentatively, D is TRBD2 (6 bases). This TCR derives from a human donor in a cohort sampled during active COVID-19. Material: peripheral blood. CDR3 protein: CASSPGTAFETQYF. The CDR3 DNA sequence: TGCGCCAGCAGCCCTGGGACTGCGTTCGAGACCCAGTACTTC.